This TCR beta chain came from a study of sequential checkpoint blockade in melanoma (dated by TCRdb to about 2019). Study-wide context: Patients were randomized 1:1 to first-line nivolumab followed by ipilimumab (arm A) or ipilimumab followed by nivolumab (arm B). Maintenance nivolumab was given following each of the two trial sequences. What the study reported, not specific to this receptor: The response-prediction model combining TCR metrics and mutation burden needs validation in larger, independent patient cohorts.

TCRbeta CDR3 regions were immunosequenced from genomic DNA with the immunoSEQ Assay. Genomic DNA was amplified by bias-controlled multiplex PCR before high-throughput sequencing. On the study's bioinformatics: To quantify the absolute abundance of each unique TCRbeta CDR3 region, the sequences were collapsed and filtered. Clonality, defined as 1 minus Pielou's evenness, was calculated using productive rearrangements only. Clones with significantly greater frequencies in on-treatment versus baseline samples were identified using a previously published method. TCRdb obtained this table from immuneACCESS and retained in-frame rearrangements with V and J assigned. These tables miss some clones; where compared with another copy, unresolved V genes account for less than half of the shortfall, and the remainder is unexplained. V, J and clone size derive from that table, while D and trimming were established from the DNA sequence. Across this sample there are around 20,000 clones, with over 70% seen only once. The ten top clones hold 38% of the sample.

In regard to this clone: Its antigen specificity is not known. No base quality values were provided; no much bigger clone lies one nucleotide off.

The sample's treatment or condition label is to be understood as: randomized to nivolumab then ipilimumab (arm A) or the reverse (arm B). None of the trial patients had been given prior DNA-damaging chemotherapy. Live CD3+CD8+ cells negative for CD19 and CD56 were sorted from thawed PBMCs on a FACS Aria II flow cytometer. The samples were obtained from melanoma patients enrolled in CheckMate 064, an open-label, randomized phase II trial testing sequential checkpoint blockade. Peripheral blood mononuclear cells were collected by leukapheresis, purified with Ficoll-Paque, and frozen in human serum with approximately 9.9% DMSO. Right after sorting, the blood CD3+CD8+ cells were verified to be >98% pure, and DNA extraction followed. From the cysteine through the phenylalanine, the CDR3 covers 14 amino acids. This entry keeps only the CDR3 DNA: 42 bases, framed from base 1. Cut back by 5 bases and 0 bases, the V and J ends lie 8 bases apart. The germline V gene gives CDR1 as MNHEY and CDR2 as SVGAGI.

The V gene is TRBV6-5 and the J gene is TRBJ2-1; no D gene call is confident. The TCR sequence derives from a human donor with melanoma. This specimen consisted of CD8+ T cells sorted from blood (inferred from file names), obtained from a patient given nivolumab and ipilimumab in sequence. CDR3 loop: CASSPQSSYNEQFF. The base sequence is TGTGCCAGCAGTCCACAAAGCTCCTACAATGAGCAGTTCTTC.